The sample holds a few counts of the clone carrying this TCR beta chain. The antigen is undetermined. The data derive from a study of cytomegalovirus exposure and HLA in healthy donors. V was pared by 1 base and J by 4 bases, with 6 bases of the junction left unmatched. CDR3 size: 15 residues. In germline, CDR1 is SEHNR, CDR2 FQNEAQ (reference sequence). General study results and limits: Prior analysis indicated that the majority of TCR beta V segments exhibited productivity approximately 90% or approximately 30% of the time. Researchers catalogued under 200 TCR beta chains as cytomegalovirus-associated. Analyzed later, association rates of TCRs varied across HLA loci, with DRB1 most and HLA-C fewest. In presence/absence analyses, roughly uniform sequencing depth across donors was assumed.

PCR employed 60 Vbeta and 13 Jbeta primers. Here immunoSEQ multiplex PCR was the method, and the copy in TCRdb shows in-frame clones only, minus some. Among 130,000 or so clones listed, around 8.5% were seen once. Sequencing was done on a sample of PBMCs. This receptor was identified in a man aged 35-49 years in good health and CMV-seronegative. This sequence joins TRBV7-9 and TRBJ1-2, with 7 bases matching TRBD1. The CDR3 loop is CASSLDPRGTYGYTF. Written as DNA, the CDR3 is TGTGCCAGCAGCTTAGACCCCAGGGGGACCTATGGCTACACCTTC.